This T cell receptor beta chain was observed in a study of T cell responses to AZD1222 COVID-19 vaccine. Study conclusions and caveats: Two doses of AZD1222 preceded a rise in Spike-specific TCR breadth and depth.

There are 15 residues in the CDR3. Germline CDR1 reads SSHAT; CDR2 reads FNYEAQ (reference sequence). On this clone itself: The target antigen is unknown. An end of the junction does not agree with germline; a read error may underlie this.

Sequenced by immunoSEQ multiplex PCR; TCRdb stores in-frame clones only, minus some. In the table there are about 150,000 clones, more than 90% of which are singletons. The rearrangement joins TRBV7-7 to TRBJ2-3; 10 bases are shared with TRBD2. The origin of this receptor is an adult who received the AZD1222 COVID-19 vaccine. Source: peripheral blood, taken 28 days after the second AZD1222 dose. The CDR3: CASSRGLAPTDTQYF. The CDR3 coding sequence is TGTGCTAGCAGCCGGGGACTAGCGCCCACAGATACGCAGTATTTT.